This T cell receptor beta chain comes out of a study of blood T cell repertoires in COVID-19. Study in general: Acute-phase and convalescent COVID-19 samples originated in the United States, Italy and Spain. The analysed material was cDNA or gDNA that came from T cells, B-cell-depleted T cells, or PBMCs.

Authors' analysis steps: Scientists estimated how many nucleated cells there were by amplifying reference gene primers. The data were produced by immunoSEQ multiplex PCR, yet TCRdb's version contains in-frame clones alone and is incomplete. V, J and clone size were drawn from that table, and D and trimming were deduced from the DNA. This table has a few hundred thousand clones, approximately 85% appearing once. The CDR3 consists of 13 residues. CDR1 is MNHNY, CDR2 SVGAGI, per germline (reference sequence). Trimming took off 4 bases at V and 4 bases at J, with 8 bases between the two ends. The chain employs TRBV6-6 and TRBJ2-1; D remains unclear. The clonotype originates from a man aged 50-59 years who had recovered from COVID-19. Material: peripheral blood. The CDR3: CASSSLGYNEQFF. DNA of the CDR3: TGTGCCAGCAGTTCCCTCGGTTACAATGAGCAGTTCTTC.